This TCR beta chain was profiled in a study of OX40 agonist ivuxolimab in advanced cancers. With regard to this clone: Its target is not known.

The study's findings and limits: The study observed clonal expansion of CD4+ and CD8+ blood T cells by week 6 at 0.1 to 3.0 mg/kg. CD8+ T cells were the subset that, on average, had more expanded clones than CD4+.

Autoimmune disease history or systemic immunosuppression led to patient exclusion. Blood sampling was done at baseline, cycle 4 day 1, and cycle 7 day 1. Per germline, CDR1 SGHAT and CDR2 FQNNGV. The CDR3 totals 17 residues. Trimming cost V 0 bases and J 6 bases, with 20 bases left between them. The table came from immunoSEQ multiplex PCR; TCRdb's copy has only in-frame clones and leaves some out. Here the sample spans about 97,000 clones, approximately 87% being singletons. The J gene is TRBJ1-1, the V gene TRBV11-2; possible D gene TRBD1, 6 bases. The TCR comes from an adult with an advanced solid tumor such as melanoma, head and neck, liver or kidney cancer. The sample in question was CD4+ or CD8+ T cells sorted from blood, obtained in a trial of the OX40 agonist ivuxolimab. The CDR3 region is CASSLDWVSTGRAEAFF. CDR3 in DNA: TGTGCCAGCAGCTTAGATTGGGTCTCGACAGGCCGGGCTGAAGCTTTCTTT.